The TCR beta chain described here comes from a study of T-cell reconstitution after alpha-beta-depleted transplantation in children. In its sample, this clonotype was seen a few times. Its antigen is as yet unknown. Trimming removed 5 bases from V and 7 bases from J; junction bases left unmatched: 5. Germline V lookup: CDR1 GTSNPN, CDR2 SVGIG (reference sequence). The CDR3 is 13 amino acids. The library targeted TCRbeta and was prepared with unique molecular identifiers. From the PCR reads, TCRdb called clonotypes with MiXCR, one entry per CDR3 protein. The sample contains hundreds of thousands of distinct CDR3 sequences, around 16% of which appear only once. Findings and caveats of the study: Some patients owed their high day-60 TCRbeta diversity to surviving recipient T cells and thymic progenitors.

The TCR was taken from a male patient aged 2-15 years who had a stem cell transplant for acute lymphoblastic leukemia, so the T cells may come from the graft donor. The input for sequencing was PBMCs, mostly from graft donor cells, taken 360 days after TCRalphabeta/CD19-depleted stem cell transplant. The rearrangement joins TRBV30 to TRBJ2-2, with 9 bases identical to TRBD1. The CDR3 bases are TGTGCCTGGGGGACAGGGCGGGTCGGGGAGCTGTTTTTT. Its translation is CAWGTGRVGELFF.